Listed below are T cell receptor beta chains from one sample, sequenced in a study of blood T cell repertoires in COVID-19. TCRdb keeps only in-frame clones here, not all; method: immunoSEQ multiplex PCR. The repertoire holds a few hundred thousand clones, with around 88% as singletons. Sequenced sample: peripheral blood. These TCRs come from a woman aged 25 to 39 who had recovered from COVID-19. The CDR3 runs from the conserved cysteine through the conserved F or W. A D gene is named only where the DNA matches it firmly. Size values are once, few and many counts, or a class for expanded clones, and some rows have none.

V gene	clone size	J gene	D gene	CDR3 protein	CDR3 DNA
TRBV18	.	TRBJ2-7	TRBD1	CASSTGQGAYEQYF	TGTGCCAGCTCAACCGGACAGGGGGCCTACGAGCAGTACTTC
TRBV30	.	TRBJ1-6	.	CAWDRDMSALHF	TGTGCCTGGGACAGAGACATGTCGGCCCTCCACTTT
TRBV12-5	once	TRBJ2-5	TRBD2	CASGSQVLAGPQETQYF	TGTGCTAGTGGTTCCCAAGTACTAGCGGGTCCCCAAGAGACCCAGTACTTC
TRBV28	.	TRBJ1-5	.	CASNGPGNPQHF	TGTGCCAGCAATGGACCGGGGAACCCCCAGCATTTT
TRBV3-1/TRBV3-2	.	TRBJ2-2	.	CASSQGQVTGELFF	TGTGCCAGCAGCCAGGGGCAGGTCACCGGGGAGCTGTTTTTT
TRBV3-1/TRBV3-2	.	TRBJ1-2	.	CASSQGETYGYTF	TGTGCCAGCAGCCAAGGGGAGACCTATGGCTACACCTTC
TRBV6-5	.	TRBJ2-7	TRBD1	CASRDTRDRAYEQYF	TGTGCCAGCAGGGATACCCGGGACAGGGCCTACGAGCAGTACTTC
TRBV6-6	.	TRBJ1-4	.	CASSRPGGANEKLFF	TGTGCCAGCAGCCGGCCGGGGGGGGCGAATGAAAAACTGTTTTTT
TRBV3-1/TRBV3-2	.	TRBJ2-2	.	CASSERAGANTGELFF	TGTGCCAGCAGCGAGAGAGCGGGTGCGAACACCGGGGAGCTGTTTTTT
TRBV11-2	.	TRBJ2-7	TRBD2	CASSTGLGNEQYF	TGTGCCAGCAGCACGGGACTAGGAAACGAGCAGTACTTC
TRBV5-1	.	TRBJ2-7	TRBD1	CASSLGGQGREQYF	TGCGCCAGCAGCTTGGGGGGACAGGGTCGCGAGCAGTACTTC
TRBV5-1	.	TRBJ2-3	TRBD1	CASSPGQDTDTQYF	TGCGCCAGCAGCCCTGGACAGGATACAGATACGCAGTATTTT
TRBV4-1	.	TRBJ1-2	.	CASSQANQEYGYTF	TGCGCCAGCAGCCAAGCAAACCAGGAATATGGCTACACCTTC
TRBV29-1	.	TRBJ2-1	TRBD2	CSVVLARSSYNEQFF	TGCAGCGTTGTACTAGCGAGGAGCTCCTACAATGAGCAGTTCTTC
TRBV6-5	.	TRBJ1-4	.	CASSYSSNSRNEKLFF	TGTGCCAGCAGTTACTCGAGTAACAGCCGTAATGAAAAACTGTTTTTT
TRBV29-1	.	TRBJ1-2	.	CSVVWQSYGYTF	TGCAGCGTTGTGTGGCAGTCCTATGGCTACACCTTC
TRBV5-6	.	TRBJ2-7	TRBD1	CASSWGDRGSYEQYF	TGTGCCAGCAGCTGGGGGGACAGGGGCTCCTACGAGCAGTACTTC
TRBV4-3	.	TRBJ2-3	.	CASSQGTVRGYTDTQYF	TGCGCCAGCAGCCAAGGAACCGTTCGCGGCTACACAGATACGCAGTATTTT
TRBV9	.	TRBJ2-2	TRBD2	CASSVSSGILAGELFF	TGTGCCAGCAGCGTTTCTAGCGGGATATTGGCCGGGGAGCTGTTTTTT
TRBV2	once	TRBJ2-7	TRBD1	CASSPPGSRGEQYF	TGTGCCAGCAGTCCACCGGGGAGCAGGGGGGAGCAGTACTTC
TRBV4-2	.	TRBJ2-6	.	CASSQESAVGANVLTF	TGTGCCAGCAGCCAAGAGTCTGCGGTTGGGGCCAACGTCCTGACTTTC
TRBV7-7	.	TRBJ2-7	TRBD2	CASSLGGGGAYEQYF	TGTGCTAGCAGCTTAGGTGGCGGGGGGGCCTACGAGCAGTACTTC
TRBV4-3	.	TRBJ2-7	.	CASSQDHGTSYEQYF	TGCGCCAGCAGCCAAGATCACGGGACTTCCTACGAGCAGTACTTC
TRBV7-2	few	TRBJ1-4	.	CASSLVDEKLFF	TGTGCCAGCAGCTTAGTAGATGAAAAACTGTTTTTT
TRBV2	.	TRBJ2-7	TRBD1	CASSPRDRVDYEQYF	TGTGCCAGCAGCCCGAGGGACAGGGTGGACTACGAGCAGTACTTC
TRBV6-6	.	TRBJ1-1	.	CASSFYAGDTEAFF	TGTGCCAGCAGTTTTTATGCCGGGGACACTGAAGCTTTCTTT
TRBV27	.	TRBJ2-5	.	CASSPGLVQETQYF	TGTGCCAGCAGTCCAGGACTGGTCCAAGAGACCCAGTACTTC
TRBV28	once	TRBJ2-2	.	CASSTGRENTGELFF	TGTGCCAGCAGTACCGGACGGGAGAACACCGGGGAGCTGTTTTTT
TRBV2	few	TRBJ2-1	.	CASTSWIGDEQFF	TGTGCCAGCACGAGCTGGATCGGGGATGAGCAGTTCTTC
TRBV13	.	TRBJ1-2	TRBD1	CASSDGTDYGYTF	TGTGCCAGCAGCGATGGGACAGACTATGGCTACACCTTC
TRBV7-2	.	TRBJ2-1	.	CASSTLARSYNEQFF	TGTGCCAGCAGCACCCTAGCGCGCTCCTACAATGAGCAGTTCTTC
TRBV2	.	TRBJ1-4	.	CASSASGGTEKLFF	TGTGCCAGCAGTGCTTCGGGAGGGACCGAAAAACTGTTTTTT
TRBV10-2	.	TRBJ2-1	TRBD1	CASSPGQSIYNEQFF	TGCGCCAGCAGCCCGGGACAGTCTATCTACAATGAGCAGTTCTTC
TRBV19	.	TRBJ2-2	TRBD1	CASSQGEGLPGELFF	TGTGCCAGTAGTCAGGGGGAAGGGCTTCCCGGGGAGCTGTTTTTT
TRBV28	.	TRBJ2-6	.	CATLFSGTGANVLTF	TGTGCCACCCTCTTCAGCGGAACTGGGGCCAACGTCCTGACTTTC
TRBV13	.	TRBJ2-1	.	CASSSMLITHRRLWQFF	TGTGCCAGCAGCTCTATGCTAATTACCCATCGCCGCCTGTGGCAGTTCTTC
TRBV6-2/TRBV6-3	.	TRBJ2-7	TRBD1	CASSDGTGSSYEQYF	TGTGCCAGCAGTGACGGGACAGGGAGCTCCTACGAGCAGTACTTC
TRBV19	.	TRBJ2-1	TRBD2	CASSIFGEGYEQFF	TGTGCCAGTAGTATCTTTGGGGAGGGATATGAGCAGTTCTTC
TRBV7-9	.	TRBJ2-1	TRBD1	CASSRTGNNYNEQFF	TGTGCCAGCAGCCGGACAGGGAATAACTACAATGAGCAGTTCTTC
TRBV4-2	once	TRBJ1-5	TRBD1	CASSQDGTGNQPQHF	TGTGCCAGCAGCCAAGATGGGACAGGGAATCAGCCCCAGCATTTT
TRBV27	.	TRBJ2-7	.	CASSLTPGYEQYF	TGTGCCAGCAGTCTGACGCCGGGGTACGAGCAGTACTTC
TRBV24-1	few	TRBJ1-1	TRBD1	CATSASDRANTEAFF	TGTGCCACCAGTGCTTCGGACAGGGCAAACACTGAAGCTTTCTTT
TRBV24-1	.	TRBJ2-1	TRBD2	CATSDRTSGDRDEQFF	TGTGCCACCAGTGACCGGACTAGCGGGGATAGGGATGAGCAGTTCTTC
TRBV7-7	once	TRBJ2-2	TRBD2	CASTPFGGGTGELFF	TGTGCTAGCACCCCCTTTGGGGGGGGTACCGGGGAGCTGTTTTTT
TRBV7-9	once	TRBJ1-2	.	CASSSEEYGYTF	TGTGCCAGCAGCTCAGAAGAATATGGCTACACCTTC
TRBV3-1/TRBV3-2	.	TRBJ1-2	.	CASSQDRVRVNGYTF	TGTGCCAGCAGCCAAGACAGGGTGCGTGTAAATGGCTACACCTTC
TRBV19	.	TRBJ1-1	TRBD1	CASSSQGWNAEAFF	TGTGCCAGTAGCTCACAGGGGTGGAATGCTGAAGCTTTCTTT
TRBV5-1	.	TRBJ1-1	TRBD1	CASSLDRGQWTEAFF	TGCGCCAGCAGCTTGGACAGGGGGCAGTGGACTGAAGCTTTCTTT
TRBV29-1	.	TRBJ1-1	TRBD1	CSAYPTGLEAFF	TGCAGCGCCTATCCGACAGGGCTTGAAGCTTTCTTT
TRBV11-2	.	TRBJ2-1	TRBD1	CASSLAGTGHNEQFF	TGTGCCAGCAGCTTAGCTGGGACAGGCCACAATGAGCAGTTCTTC
TRBV6-6	few	TRBJ2-1	.	CASRDNEQFF	TGTGCCAGTCGAGACAATGAGCAGTTCTTC
TRBV10-3	.	TRBJ2-1	TRBD2	CAISTGTSGTHEQFF	TGTGCCATCAGCACCGGGACTAGCGGGACCCATGAGCAGTTCTTC
TRBV28	.	TRBJ1-2	.	CASSLGGGGTNYGYTF	TGTGCCAGCAGTTTGGGTGGGGGAGGGACTAACTATGGCTACACCTTC